A single sample is the source of the 27 T cell receptor beta chains below, sequenced in a study of a mutant IDH1 vaccine in newly diagnosed glioma. Time point here: week 35, safety follow-up. Vaccination used 300 ug of mutant IDH1 20-mer peptide per dose, with topical imiquimod. Their antigens are not known. Profiled with immunoSEQ multiplex PCR; TCRdb holds only in-frame clones, not every one. The repertoire holds about 66,000 clones, with roughly 74% as singletons. Sample: PBMCs, taken from a glioma patient whose treatment included an IDH1 peptide vaccine. Receptors originate from a man aged 50 to 59 with glioma.

The CDR3 DNA reads as TGCAGCGTTGAAGATCGATCAGCTAACTATGGCTACACCTTC. Translating it yields CSVEDRSANYGYTF. The J gene is TRBJ1-2, the V gene TRBV29-1; D unresolved. This CDR3 region has 14 residues. Trimming left V 0 bases short and J 0 bases short, with 8 bases between. Per the germline V gene, CDR1 is SQVTM and CDR2 is ANQGSEA.

The chain links TRBV5-6 to TRBJ2-7; 7 bases fit TRBD1. The CDR3 length is 13 residues. Germline values: CDR1 SGHDT, CDR2 YYEEEE. J lost 3 bases, V lost 2 bases, and 2 bases had no gene match. CDR3 nucleotides: TGTGCCAGCAGCTTATACAGGGGCTACGAGCAGTACTTC. This codes for CASSLYRGYEQYF.

The J gene is TRBJ1-5, the V gene TRBV2; D uncertain. Trimming removed 7 bases at V and 5 bases at J, with 12 bases between. The CDR3 spans 13 residues. CDR1 and CDR2 from the germline V gene are SNHLY and FYNNEI. The CDR3 DNA sequence: TGTGCCAGCACCGAAGAGGGATATCAGCCCCAGCATTTT. Residues: CASTEEGYQPQHF.

This clone was found a few times. The CDR3 spells CASSLGTGTEGYTF. In DNA, the CDR3 is TGTGCCAGCAGCTTGGGGACAGGTACGGAAGGCTACACCTTC. The rearrangement uses TRBV7-8 and TRBJ1-2; 8 nucleotides agree with TRBD1. CDR3 length: 14 amino acids. The V and J ends lost 3 bases and 8 bases, in that order; junction bases with no gene match: 8. The germline V gene has CDR1 SGHVS and CDR2 FQNEAQ.

This clone turned up a few times. This chain joins TRBV7-2 and TRBJ2-5; D may match TRBD1 or TRBD2 (6 bases each). CDR3 length: 15 residues. Between the trimmed V and J ends, which lost 4 bases and 5 bases, there was a span of 17 bases. The germline gives CDR1 SGHTA, CDR2 FQGNSA. CDR3: CASSYGGPSGETQYF. The CDR3 DNA follows: TGTGCCAGCAGCTATGGGGGGCCGTCAGGGGAGACCCAGTACTTC.

The chain combines TRBV4-3 with TRBJ1-2, with a possible D match to TRBD1 (5 bases). V lost 0 bases to trimming and J lost 3 bases, with 11 bases between them. The germline V gene encodes CDR1 LGHNA and CDR2 YSLEER. The CDR3 contains 15 residues. The CDR3 sequence is CASSQDVSRDYGYTF. CDR3 DNA sequence: TGCGCCAGCAGCCAAGATGTCTCCAGGGACTATGGCTACACCTTC.

The V call is TRBV6-1, the J call TRBJ2-7; TRBD1 aligns across 11 bases. The junction had 6 bases not matched to a gene; V was cut back by 3 bases and J by 2 bases. The V gene's germline CDR1 is MNHNS and CDR2 SASEGT. This CDR3 has 16 residues. CDR3 sequence (DNA): TGTGCCAGCAGTGACCTGGGACAGGGGGGGGCCTACGAGCAGTACTTC. Its protein is CASSDLGQGGAYEQYF.

The V gene is TRBV6-6, the J gene TRBJ2-3, with 7 bases matching TRBD2. Germline CDR1 reads MNHNY; CDR2 reads SVGAGI (reference sequence). The CDR3 is 13 residues long. The V segment lost 7 bases and the J segment 2 bases; nucleotides outside the gene matches: 3. DNA of the CDR3: TGTGCCAGCACCCGGGGGGACACAGATACGCAGTATTTT. This translates into CASTRGDTDTQYF.

In this sample, this clone turned up once. The chain uses TRBV7-8 and TRBJ2-1, with D perhaps matching TRBD2 (5 bases). The CDR3 covers 12 residues. Trimming removed 5 bases from V and 12 bases from J, with 14 bases in between. Germline-derived CDR1 and CDR2 are SGHVS and FQNEAQ. Here the CDR3 DNA reads TGTGCCAGCAGCACCTCCTCCCGGGGGCAGTTCTTC. It is translated as CASSTSSRGQFF.

The chain employs TRBV4-2 and TRBJ1-2; unclear D gene. Deletions cut 0 bases from V and 8 bases from J, with 7 bases between. This CDR3 is 12 amino acids long. From germline, CDR1 is LGHNA and CDR2 YNFKEQ. CDR3 coding DNA: TGTGCCAGCAGCCAAGATCAAGCGGGCTACACCTTC. Amino acid sequence: CASSQDQAGYTF.

The chain carries TRBV4-2 and TRBJ2-1; the D gene is possibly TRBD2 (5 bases). The CDR3 has 19 amino acids. Germline V lookup: CDR1 LGHNA, CDR2 YNFKEQ. V dropped 0 bases and J dropped 2 bases, with 20 bases sitting between them. This CDR3 reads CASSQDLPYSDRTYNEQFF. In DNA form, the CDR3 reads TGTGCCAGCAGCCAAGATTTGCCCTATAGCGATCGGACCTACAATGAGCAGTTCTTC.

The V and J genes are TRBV4-3 and TRBJ2-7; D possibly corresponds to TRBD2 (5 bases). CDR3 length equals 17 residues. Germline lookup yields CDR1 LGHNA and CDR2 YSLEER. Trimming left V 0 bases short and J 0 bases short, with 15 bases between. The CDR3 DNA follows: TGCGCCAGCAGCCAAGATTGGGCGGACTCAAGCTCCTACGAGCAGTACTTC. Translation gives CASSQDWADSSSYEQYF.

The table lists this clone with a few counts. The chain has TRBV4-2 and TRBJ1-4, with 7 bases matching TRBD1. This CDR3 has 12 residues. Germline V gene lookup returns CDR1 LGHNA and CDR2 YNFKEQ. The ends lost 3 bases at V and 13 bases at J; junction bases unmatched: 5. Here the CDR3 reads CASSQPDRVLFF. CDR3 sequence (DNA): TGTGCCAGCAGCCAGCCCGACAGGGTACTGTTTTTT.

The chain is built from TRBV5-4 and TRBJ1-2; TRBD1 matches at 9 bases. Germline V gene data show CDR1 as SGHNT and CDR2 as YYREEE (reference sequence). The CDR3 has 15 residues. V dropped 4 bases and J dropped 2; count of bases not matched to a gene: 6. The CDR3 spells CASSGRQGENYGYTF. For the CDR3, the DNA is TGTGCCAGCAGCGGACGACAGGGGGAGAACTATGGCTACACCTTC.

This chain links TRBV6-6 with TRBJ2-5, with 8 bases matching TRBD1. This CDR3 comprises 15 residues. V dropped 7 bases and J dropped 7; count of bases not matched to a gene: 14. The germline V gene encodes CDR1 MNHNY and CDR2 SVGAGI (reference sequence). CDR3 sequence: CASNQDRDRPGTQYF. The CDR3 bases are TGTGCCAGCAATCAGGACAGGGATAGACCCGGGACCCAGTACTTC.

The chain links TRBV6-5 to TRBJ1-2; TRBD1 matches at 8 bases. The CDR3 sequence is 15 residues long. V gave up 4 bases and J gave up 3 bases; unmatched junction bases: 7. Looked up from germline, CDR1 is MNHEY and CDR2 is SVGAGI. CDR3 nucleotide sequence: TGTGCCAGCAGTTCCCCGGACAGGGCCCACTATGGCTACACCTTC. Translating it yields CASSSPDRAHYGYTF.

The table lists this clone with a count of one. V gene TRBV7-9 combines with J gene TRBJ2-3; D remains ambiguous. Germline CDR1 SEHNR, CDR2 FQNEAQ (reference sequence). There are 14 residues in the CDR3. V gave up 0 bases and J gave up 7 bases, with 11 bases separating them. The CDR3 loop reads CASSLAGMGYTQYF. DNA for the CDR3: TGTGCCAGCAGCTTAGCGGGAATGGGTTATACGCAGTATTTT.

The V and J genes are TRBV21-1 and TRBJ2-7. TRBV21-1 is a pseudogene segment. The CDR3 is 10 residues long. CDR3 nucleotides: TGTGCCAGCAGGGGTTACGAGCAGTACTTC. Its protein is CASRGYEQYF.

This clone was seen only a few times. J is TRBJ1-1 and V is TRBV4-3; D not certain. Germline loops: CDR1 LGHNA, CDR2 YSLEER. The CDR3 loop spans 14 amino acids. V was clipped by 1 base and J by 3 bases, with 9 bases between them. The CDR3 reads CASSQVDGHTEAFF. CDR3 DNA sequence: TGCGCCAGCAGCCAAGTTGACGGCCACACTGAAGCTTTCTTT.

This clone appeared once. The V call is TRBV10-3, the J call TRBJ1-4; no firm D call. The V end was cut by 2 bases, the J end by 2 bases, with 3 bases between. The V gene's germline CDR1 is ENHRY and CDR2 SYGVKD. This CDR3 spans 13 amino acids. The CDR3 nucleotides are TGTGCCATCAGTGAGGTGACTAATGAAAAACTGTTTTTT. Protein: CAISEVTNEKLFF.

The V gene is TRBV9, the J gene TRBJ1-2; TRBD1 aligns across 8 bases. J lost 2 bases, V lost 0 bases, and 6 bases had no gene match. Germline loops: CDR1 SGDLS, CDR2 YYNGEE. CDR3 length: 16 residues. CDR3 loop: CASSVDAGGANYGYTF. CDR3 coding DNA: TGTGCCAGCAGCGTAGATGCAGGGGGCGCAAACTATGGCTACACCTTC.

The chain uses TRBV5-5 and TRBJ1-1; no clear D. The CDR3 is 14 residues long. V dropped 0 bases and J dropped 1 base, with 7 bases sitting between them. Germline assignment: CDR1 SGHKS and CDR2 YYEKEE (reference sequence). CDR3 sequence reads: CASSLEDPNTEAFF. In nucleotides, the CDR3 is TGTGCCAGCAGCTTGGAGGATCCGAACACTGAAGCTTTCTTT.

This clone has more than one count but fewer than ten. The J gene is TRBJ1-4, the V gene TRBV5-6; D gene unclear. This CDR3 is 13 amino acids long. Germline lookup yields CDR1 SGHDT and CDR2 YYEEEE. V lost 0 bases and J lost 7, with 7 bases in between. CDR3 DNA: TGTGCCAGCAGCTTGGCCTCGGGTGAAAAACTGTTTTTT. This sequence encodes CASSLASGEKLFF.

The chain links TRBV7-8 to TRBJ2-2; 9 nucleotides match TRBD1. This CDR3 is 18 amino acids long. J was trimmed by 6 bases and V by 2 bases; bases with no gene match: 13. Looked up from germline, CDR1 is SGHVS and CDR2 is FQNEAQ. CDR3 amino acids: CASSLTSLGTGRAGELFF. In DNA, the CDR3 is TGTGCCAGCAGCTTAACTAGTTTAGGGACAGGGAGGGCCGGGGAGCTGTTTTTT.

This rearrangement joins TRBV11-3 to TRBJ2-3, with a weak D call TRBD2 (5 bases). The CDR3 runs to 16 residues. The V gene's germline CDR1 is SGHNT and CDR2 YENEEA. V was clipped by 1 base and J by 1 base, with 12 bases between them. The CDR3 nucleotides read TGTGCCAGCAGCTTAGGCGAGGGAAGTCGCACAGATACGCAGTATTTT. Translated: CASSLGEGSRTDTQYF.

The rearrangement uses TRBV14 and TRBJ2-2; D not resolved. This CDR3 region has 15 residues. Trimming removed 2 bases from V and 1 base from J, with 8 bases in between. The V gene's germline CDR1 is SGHDN and CDR2 FVKESK. CDR3 residues: CASSQFLRNTGELFF. The DNA of the CDR3 is TGTGCCAGCAGCCAATTCCTACGGAACACCGGGGAGCTGTTTTTT.

V gene TRBV5-4 combines with J gene TRBJ2-2; 8 bases match TRBD1. The length of the CDR3 is 15 residues. CDR1 and CDR2 (germline): SGHNT, YYREEE (reference sequence). V gave up 0 bases and J gave up 3 bases; unmatched junction bases: 1. This CDR3 reads CASSLGQGYTGELFF. CDR3 coding DNA: TGTGCCAGCAGCTTGGGACAGGGGTACACCGGGGAGCTGTTTTTT.